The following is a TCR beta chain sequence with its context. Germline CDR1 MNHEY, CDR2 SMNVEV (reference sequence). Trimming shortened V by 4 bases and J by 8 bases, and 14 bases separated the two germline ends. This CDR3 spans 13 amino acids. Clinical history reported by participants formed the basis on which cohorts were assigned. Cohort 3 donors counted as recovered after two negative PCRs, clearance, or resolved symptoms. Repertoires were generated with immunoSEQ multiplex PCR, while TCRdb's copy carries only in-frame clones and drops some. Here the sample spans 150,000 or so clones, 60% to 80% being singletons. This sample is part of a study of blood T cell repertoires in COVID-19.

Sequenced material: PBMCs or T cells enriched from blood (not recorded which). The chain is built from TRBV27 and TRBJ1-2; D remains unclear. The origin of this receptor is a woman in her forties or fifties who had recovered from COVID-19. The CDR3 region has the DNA TGTGCCAGCAGTTCCCATGTGGCCCCAGGCTACACCTTC. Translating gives CASSSHVAPGYTF.